A selection of T cell receptor beta chains follows, all from one sample in a study of blood T cell repertoires in COVID-19. The protocol was immunoSEQ multiplex PCR, while the TCRdb copy is restricted to in-frame clones and leaves out a portion. The sample records about 29,000 clones, roughly 87% being singletons. The sample consisted of peripheral blood. The receptors originated from a human donor in a cohort sampled during active COVID-19. CDR3s include the opening cysteine and the closing phenylalanine or tryptophan. Fields, in order: clone size, J gene, D gene, V gene, CDR3 protein, CDR3 DNA. The D gene is left open where the match is weak. Rows give clone size only sometimes, using once, few, many, or a class for an expanded clone.

clone size: -; J gene: TRBJ2-3; D gene: -; V gene: TRBV29-1; CDR3 protein: CSGRRPSTDTQYF; CDR3 DNA: TGCAGCGGGAGACGACCAAGCACAGATACGCAGTATTTT
clone size: -; J gene: TRBJ1-1; D gene: -; V gene: TRBV5-1; CDR3 protein: CASSLANRVTEAFF; CDR3 DNA: TGCGCCAGCAGCTTGGCTAACAGAGTCACTGAAGCTTTCTTT
clone size: -; J gene: TRBJ2-1; D gene: -; V gene: TRBV7-8; CDR3 protein: CASSLRWGDEQFF; CDR3 DNA: TGTGCCAGCAGCCTACGATGGGGCGATGAGCAGTTCTTC
clone size: -; J gene: TRBJ2-5; D gene: -; V gene: TRBV28; CDR3 protein: CASRGRGIGKETQYF; CDR3 DNA: TGTGCCAGCAGAGGGAGGGGGATTGGGAAAGAGACCCAGTACTTC
clone size: -; J gene: TRBJ1-2; D gene: -; V gene: TRBV7-2; CDR3 protein: CASSLQGRVLGYTF; CDR3 DNA: TGTGCCAGCAGTCTTCAGGGGCGCGTCTTAGGCTACACCTTC
clone size: -; J gene: TRBJ2-7; D gene: -; V gene: TRBV7-7; CDR3 protein: CASSLARGPYYEQYF; CDR3 DNA: TGTGCTAGCAGCTTAGCTAGGGGTCCTTACTACGAGCAGTACTTC
clone size: -; J gene: TRBJ1-5; D gene: TRBD1; V gene: TRBV28; CDR3 protein: CASTPDRDFNQPQHF; CDR3 DNA: TGTGCCAGCACCCCTGACAGGGACTTCAATCAGCCCCAGCATTTT
clone size: -; J gene: TRBJ2-7; D gene: TRBD2; V gene: TRBV5-4; CDR3 protein: CASSLSSGGPYEQYF; CDR3 DNA: TGTGCCAGCAGCTTGTCTAGCGGGGGGCCCTACGAGCAGTACTTC
clone size: -; J gene: TRBJ1-5; D gene: -; V gene: TRBV4-3; CDR3 protein: CASSQDLTVNQPQHF; CDR3 DNA: TGCGCCAGCAGCCAAGATTTAACAGTCAATCAGCCCCAGCATTTT
clone size: once; J gene: TRBJ2-7; D gene: TRBD1; V gene: TRBV28; CDR3 protein: CASRPRLGGPYEQYF; CDR3 DNA: TGTGCCAGCAGGCCCAGGTTAGGGGGCCCCTACGAGCAGTACTTC
clone size: -; J gene: TRBJ2-5; D gene: TRBD2; V gene: TRBV7-8; CDR3 protein: CASRGGFGKETQYF; CDR3 DNA: TGTGCCAGCAGGGGGGGGTTCGGCAAAGAGACCCAGTACTTC
clone size: -; J gene: TRBJ2-3; D gene: -; V gene: TRBV6-5; CDR3 protein: CASSYSSTVTDTQYF; CDR3 DNA: TGTGCCAGCAGTTACTCCTCCACAGTCACAGATACGCAGTATTTT
clone size: -; J gene: TRBJ2-5; D gene: TRBD1; V gene: TRBV10-1; CDR3 protein: CASSEMTGQRIQETQYF; CDR3 DNA: TGCGCCAGCAGTGAGATGACGGGACAGAGAATCCAAGAGACCCAGTACTTC